Listed below are T cell receptor beta chains from one sample, sequenced in a study of T cell responses to AZD1222 COVID-19 vaccine. Data came from immunoSEQ multiplex PCR; TCRdb stores just in-frame clones and leaves some out. In the table there are around 60,000 clones, around 81% of which are singletons. The sample here was peripheral blood, taken 28 days after the second AZD1222 dose. These TCRs come from an adult who received the AZD1222 COVID-19 vaccine. CDR3s leave out the opening cysteine and the closing phenylalanine or tryptophan.

j_gene,v_gene,len,CDR3aa
TRBJ2-2,TRBV7-9,13,ASSSWDSYTGELF
TRBJ2-6,TRBV7-2,12,ASSPTPGANVLT
TRBJ2-7,TRBV10-3,12,AISLAGEDGEQY
TRBJ2-5,TRBV6-5,11,ASALGYQETQY
TRBJ2-2,TRBV5-1,14,ASSLPSGGPPGELF
TRBJ2-1,TRBV19,14,ASSIESSGGPNEQF
TRBJ1-5,TRBV3-1/TRBV3-2,12,ASSPQGASQPQH
TRBJ2-7,TRBV28,13,ASSLLPVGVCEQY
TRBJ2-2,TRBV10-3,13,AISESGQVAGELF
TRBJ1-3,TRBV5-6,14,ASSLSGQGPGNTIY
TRBJ1-5,TRBV19,14,ASSIRAGQTNQPQH
TRBJ1-5,TRBV6-5,13,ASSYSGGSNQPQH
TRBJ1-4,TRBV30,12,AWSVQALSEKLF
TRBJ2-5,TRBV19,11,ASGTGVRETQY
TRBJ2-1,TRBV4-1,13,ASSQLAGPYNEQF
TRBJ2-1,TRBV19,17,ASSMGLAGGPSSYNEQF
TRBJ2-3,TRBV5-4,13,ASSTKTSGTDTQY
TRBJ2-3,TRBV19,13,ASSPLGVSTDTQY
TRBJ1-2,TRBV27,12,ASSETQGYYGYT
TRBJ1-4,TRBV9,13,ASSVGGRGGEKLF
TRBJ2-1,TRBV7-3,13,ASSLVAGDSNEQF
TRBJ2-3,TRBV7-9,13,ASSPVWGNTDTQY
TRBJ2-7,TRBV5-4,11,ASSLGLADEQY
TRBJ2-7,TRBV6-5,12,ASSYAGQGHEQY